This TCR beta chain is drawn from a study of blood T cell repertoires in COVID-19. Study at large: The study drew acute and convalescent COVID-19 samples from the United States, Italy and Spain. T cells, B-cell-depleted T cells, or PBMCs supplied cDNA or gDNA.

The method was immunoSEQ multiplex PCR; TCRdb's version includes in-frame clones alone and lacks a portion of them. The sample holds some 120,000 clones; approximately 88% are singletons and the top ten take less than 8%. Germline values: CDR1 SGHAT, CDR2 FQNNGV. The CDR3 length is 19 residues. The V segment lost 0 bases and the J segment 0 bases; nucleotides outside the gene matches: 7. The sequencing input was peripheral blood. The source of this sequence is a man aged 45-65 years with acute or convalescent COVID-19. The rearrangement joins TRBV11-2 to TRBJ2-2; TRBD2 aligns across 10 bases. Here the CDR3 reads CASSLDPSGSFANTGELFF. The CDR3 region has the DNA TGTGCCAGCAGCTTAGATCCTAGCGGGAGTTTTGCGAACACCGGGGAGCTGTTTTTT.